Presented here are 6 T cell receptor beta chains from one specimen sequenced in a study of cytomegalovirus exposure and HLA in healthy donors. 60 Vbeta and 13 Jbeta primers were used in PCR. Profiled with immunoSEQ multiplex PCR; TCRdb holds only in-frame clones, not every one. The data show about 140,000 clones, roughly 76% seen once. Sequences were obtained from PBMCs. These receptor sequences come from a female donor in good health and CMV-seronegative.

The CDR3 nucleotides read TGTGCCAGCAGCTTGAGGGGTTACAATTCACCCCTCCACTTT. It is translated as CASSLRGYNSPLHF. The V gene is TRBV5-6, the J gene TRBJ1-6, with D possibly matching TRBD1 (5 bases). This CDR3 comprises 14 residues. The germline gives CDR1 SGHDT, CDR2 YYEEEE. V was cut by 1 base and J by 7 bases, with 9 bases left in between. Combining the CDR3 with reference TRBV5-6 and TRBJ1-6 gives the whole variable domain DAGVTQSPTHLIKTRGQQVTLRCSPKSGHDTVSWYQQALGQGPQFIFQYYEEEERQRGNFPDRFSGHQFPNYSSELNVNALLLGDSALYLCASSLRGYNSPLHFGNGTRLTVT.

The chain uses TRBV29-1 and TRBJ2-7; 7 nucleotides align to TRBD1. Germline CDR1 is SQVTM and CDR2 is ANQGSEA. V shed 5 bases, J shed 0 bases, and the junction held 4 bases outside the gene matches. CDR3 length: 13 amino acids. The CDR3: CSVRTGLSYEQYF. In DNA, the CDR3 is TGCAGCGTTCGGACAGGACTCTCCTACGAGCAGTACTTC.

The rearrangement links TRBV19 to TRBJ1-5, with D tentatively TRBD1 (6 bases). CDR3 size: 15 residues. Germline values: CDR1 LNHDA, CDR2 SQIVND (reference sequence). Trimming stripped 6 bases from V and 4 bases from J, with 16 bases between. The CDR3 spells CASRSPGGANQPQHF. In DNA form, the CDR3 reads TGTGCCAGTAGGTCCCCCGGGGGGGCGAATCAGCCCCAGCATTTT. Complete variable domain (other parts from reference TRBV19 and TRBJ1-5): DGGITQSPKYLFRKEGQNVTLSCEQNLNHDAMYWYRQDPGQGLRLIYYSQIVNDFQKGDIAEGYSVSREKKESFPLTVTSAQKNPTAFYLCASRSPGGANQPQHFGDGTRLSIL.

The chain recombines TRBV6-1 with TRBJ1-2; D ambiguous. The V end was cut by 2 bases, the J end by 5 bases, with 9 bases between. Germline CDR1 and CDR2: MNHNS and SASEGT. The CDR3 sequence is 13 residues long. CDR3 DNA sequence: TGTGCCAGCAGTGAAAAAACAGATTATGGCTACACCTTC. It encodes CASSEKTDYGYTF.

Regarding this clone: The junction does not match germline at one end; this may be a read error. This chain connects TRBV6-6 to TRBJ1-2; D is uncertain. This CDR3 is built from 15 residues. CDR1 and CDR2 from the germline V gene are MNHNY and SVGAGI (reference sequence). DNA of the CDR3: TGTGCCAGCACCCCGGGTGATCGGACTAACCATGGCTACACCTTC. It specifies CASTPGDRTNHGYTF.

The chain is built from TRBV6-5 and TRBJ1-2; D perhaps matches TRBD1 (6 bases). CDR1 is MNHEY, CDR2 SVGAGI, per germline. The V end lost 8 bases, the J end lost 0 bases, and 10 bases lay between the germline ends. The CDR3 extends over 13 amino acids. The CDR3 region is CASGTRANYGYTF. Here the CDR3 DNA reads TGTGCCAGCGGGACAAGAGCTAACTATGGCTACACCTTC.